Shown below are 4 T cell receptor beta chains from a single sample sequenced in a study of blood T cell repertoires in COVID-19. The protocol was immunoSEQ multiplex PCR, while the TCRdb copy is restricted to in-frame clones and leaves out a portion. The data show about 340,000 clones, 80% to 90% seen once. Sequencing was carried out using peripheral blood. These receptors were taken from an older woman with COVID-19, enrolled during active disease.

DNA of the CDR3: TGTGCCAGCTCACCGTCGGCACAGGGTCCGATCCTCTATGGCTACACCTTC. It is translated as CASSPSAQGPILYGYTF. The chain links TRBV18 to TRBJ1-2, with D maybe TRBD1 (6 bases). The CDR3 spans 17 residues. The V and J ends lost 3 bases and 4 bases respectively, with 21 bases between them. Looked up from germline, CDR1 is KGHSH and CDR2 is LQKENI.

This rearrangement joins TRBV19 to TRBJ2-1, with 12 nucleotides matching TRBD2. Germline-derived CDR1 and CDR2 are LNHDA and SQIVND (reference sequence). V trimming: 3 bases; J trimming: 4 bases; junction bases outside the gene matches: 4. The CDR3 length is 16 residues. The CDR3 region has the DNA TGTGCCAGTAGTATTCTAGCGGGGGGGTCTTACAATGAGCAGTTCTTC. Translating it yields CASSILAGGSYNEQFF.

The rearrangement joins TRBV4-2 to TRBJ1-3; 8 nucleotides align to TRBD1. The CDR3 extends over 14 amino acids. The junction had 3 bases not matched to a gene; V was cut back by 2 bases and J by 6 bases. Germline V gene lookup returns CDR1 LGHNA and CDR2 YNFKEQ. DNA of the CDR3: TGTGCCAGCAGCCAAATACAGGGGGAAAACACCATATATTTT. It codes for CASSQIQGENTIYF.

The V call is TRBV14, the J call TRBJ2-7; D ambiguous. This CDR3 has 14 amino acids. Germline assignment: CDR1 SGHDN and CDR2 FVKESK. Trimming shortened V by 5 bases and J by 0 bases, and 11 bases separated the two germline ends. Here the CDR3 DNA reads TGTGCCAGCAGCACAGTAACGGCCTCCTACGAGCAGTACTTC. This codes for CASSTVTASYEQYF.